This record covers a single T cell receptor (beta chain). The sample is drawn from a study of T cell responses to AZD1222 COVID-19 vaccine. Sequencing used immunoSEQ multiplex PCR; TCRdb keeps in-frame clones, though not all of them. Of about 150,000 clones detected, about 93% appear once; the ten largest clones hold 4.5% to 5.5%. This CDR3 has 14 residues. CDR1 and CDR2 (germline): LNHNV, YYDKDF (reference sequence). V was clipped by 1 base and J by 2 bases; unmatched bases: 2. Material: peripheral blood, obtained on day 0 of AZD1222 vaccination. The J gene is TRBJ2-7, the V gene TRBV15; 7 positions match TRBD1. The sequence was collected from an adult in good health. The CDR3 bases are TGTGCCACCAGCAGAGGTGGACAGGCCTACGAGCAGTACTTC. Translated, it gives CATSRGGQAYEQYF.